Each of the 15 T cell receptor beta chains below was sequenced from the same sample in a study of identical twins. TCRdb analysed the 5' RACE reads with MiXCR anew, one entry per CDR3 protein. The table shows a few hundred thousand distinct CDR3 sequences, with roughly 20% occurring only once. Sequencing used naive T cells sorted from blood. The receptors shown here come from a man over 45 in good health.

The chain is built from TRBV10-3 and TRBJ1-3; D possibly corresponds to TRBD1 (5 bases). Germline CDR1 is ENHRY and CDR2 is SYGVKD. Trimming took 0 bases from V and 0 from J, leaving 9 bases between them. This CDR3 has 16 amino acids. DNA of the CDR3: TGTGCCATCAGTGAGTCGGGGCCCAGCTCTGGAAACACCATATATTTT. It translates to CAISESGPSSGNTIYF.

The table lists this clonotype with many counts. This chain joins TRBV20-1 and TRBJ2-1; 9 nucleotides match TRBD2. Trimming removed 6 bases from V and 3 bases from J; junction bases left unmatched: 3. The germline gives CDR1 DFQATT, CDR2 SNEGSKA (reference sequence). The CDR3 is 13 amino acids. Here the CDR3 DNA reads TGCAGTGCAAAACTAGCGGGCTACAATGAGCAGTTCTTC. Translating gives CSAKLAGYNEQFF.

This clonotype was counted at least ten times. The chain recombines TRBV5-5 with TRBJ1-5; perhaps TRBD1 as D (5 bases). The CDR3 sequence is 15 residues long. Deletions cut 1 base from V and 6 bases from J, with 14 bases between. Germline V CDR1 and CDR2: SGHKS, YYEKEE (reference sequence). CDR3 in DNA: TGTGCCAGCAGCTTGATGGCAGGGATTACTCAGCCCCAGCATTTT. Translation: CASSLMAGITQPQHF.

The chain combines TRBV5-1 with TRBJ2-1; tentative D call: TRBD1 (6 bases). There are 14 residues in the CDR3. V lost 0 bases and J 10 bases, leaving 14 bases between the germline ends. Germline V gives CDR1 SGHRS, CDR2 YFSETQ. CDR3 in amino acids: CASSLGSGEREQFF. In nucleotides, the CDR3 is TGCGCCAGCAGCTTGGGTTCAGGGGAACGCGAGCAGTTCTTC.

This clonotype was detected only once. V usage is TRBV7-9 and J usage is TRBJ2-3; D uncertain. Trimming left V 5 bases short and J 7 bases short, with 13 bases between. The germline CDR1 and CDR2 sequences are SEHNR and FQNEAQ (reference sequence). CDR3 length: 13 residues. CDR3 DNA sequence: TGTGCCAGCAGCCCGGCGTTTGGGAATACGCAGTATTTT. Translating it yields CASSPAFGNTQYF.

This clonotype was counted only a few times. The chain couples TRBV20-1 to TRBJ1-2; 9 bases agree with TRBD1. This CDR3 spans 13 amino acids. In germline, CDR1 is DFQATT, CDR2 SNEGSKA (reference sequence). Unmatched junction bases numbered 6, after V lost 6 bases and J lost 4 bases. This CDR3 is CSARDRDSYGYTF. CDR3 DNA sequence: TGCAGTGCAAGGGACAGGGACAGCTATGGCTACACCTTC.

The table lists this clonotype with many counts. The rearrangement uses TRBV3-1 and TRBJ1-5; the match to TRBD1 covers 9 bases. Germline V gene sequence: CDR1 LGHDT, CDR2 YNNKEL (reference sequence). This CDR3 contains 15 residues. Germline trimming cut 5 bases from V and 3 bases from J; bases unmatched to any gene: 5. DNA for the CDR3: TGTGCCAGCAGCTCCGGGACAGGGTACAATCAGCCCCAGCATTTT. Protein: CASSSGTGYNQPQHF.

This clonotype was observed a few times. This chain links TRBV7-8 with TRBJ2-3; the D gene is possibly TRBD2 (6 bases). The CDR3 loop spans 15 amino acids. Germline assignment: CDR1 SGHVS and CDR2 FQNEAQ. Trimming stripped 5 bases from V and 10 bases from J, with 22 bases between. The CDR3 loop reads CASSPDPLFSGAQYF. Here the CDR3 DNA reads TGTGCCAGCAGCCCGGACCCACTTTTTAGCGGAGCGCAGTATTTT. The full variable domain, completed using reference TRBV7-8 and TRBJ2-3, is GAGVSQSPRYKVAKRGQDVALRCDPISGHVSLFWYQQALGQGPEFLTYFQNEAQLDKSGLPSDRFFAERPEGSVSTLKIQRTQQEDSAVYLCASSPDPLFSGAQYFGPGTRLTVL.

This clonotype was seen ten or more times. The chain has TRBV20-1 and TRBJ2-5; the D gene is possibly TRBD1 (5 bases). The CDR3 contains 13 residues. Trimming took off 5 bases at V and 0 bases at J, with 10 bases between the two ends. Germline CDR1 DFQATT, CDR2 SNEGSKA (reference sequence). CDR3 nucleotide sequence: TGCAGTGCTCTGCAGGGAAACCAAGAGACCCAGTACTTC. Amino acids: CSALQGNQETQYF.

CDR3: CSARPRLAGGGDEQFF. The CDR3 DNA is TGCAGTGCTCGGCCGCGCCTAGCGGGAGGGGGCGATGAGCAGTTCTTC. This sequence joins TRBV20-1 and TRBJ2-1; 12 bases are a match to TRBD2. Trimming took 5 bases from V and 8 from J; bases not matched to a gene: 13. Germline values: CDR1 DFQATT, CDR2 SNEGSKA (reference sequence). CDR3 size: 16 residues.

This clonotype was picked up a small number of times. The rearrangement links TRBV23-1 to TRBJ2-7; possibly TRBD2 for D (6 bases). TRBV23-1 is reported as an ORF; its role is uncertain. The CDR3 length is 12 residues. V was cut by 5 bases and J by 4 bases, with 9 bases left in between. Here the CDR3 reads CASSAGIYEQYF. DNA of the CDR3: TGCGCCAGCAGTGCGGGGATTTACGAGCAGTACTTC.

V is TRBV25-1 and J is TRBJ1-3, with D hard to call. The CDR3 spans 14 residues. V was shortened by 0 bases and J by 0 bases, with 3 bases between the two germline ends. Germline CDR1 and CDR2: MGHDK and SYGVNS. The CDR3 bases are TGTGCCAGCAGTGAATATTCCTCTGGAAACACCATATATTTT. As protein: CASSEYSSGNTIYF.

This clonotype was recorded a few times. As DNA, the CDR3 is TGCAGTGCTAGGATTACCAGGGGCAATGAGCAGTTCTTC. This sequence encodes CSARITRGNEQFF. V usage is TRBV20-1 and J usage is TRBJ2-1; maybe TRBD1 (6 bases). The CDR3 has 13 residues. Germline CDR1 is DFQATT and CDR2 is SNEGSKA (reference sequence). V lost 3 bases to trimming and J lost 6 bases, with 12 bases between them.

V and J are TRBV12-3 or TRBV12-4 and TRBJ1-5; 7 bases agree with TRBD1. V lost 4 bases to trimming and J lost 8 bases; unmatched junction nucleotides: 8. The CDR3 sequence is 14 residues long. The CDR3 region is CASSSTGSFKPQHF. In DNA, the CDR3 is TGTGCCAGCAGTTCGACAGGGAGTTTTAAGCCCCAGCATTTT.

The chain is built from TRBV19 and TRBJ2-3; 11 nucleotides line up with TRBD2. CDR1 and CDR2 from the germline V gene are LNHDA and SQIVND (reference sequence). With V trimmed by 5 bases and J by 2 bases, 9 bases remained unmatched. The CDR3 contains 17 residues. CDR3: CASSVQLAGALTDTQYF. As DNA, the CDR3 is TGTGCCAGTAGTGTCCAACTAGCGGGAGCCCTCACAGATACGCAGTATTTT.